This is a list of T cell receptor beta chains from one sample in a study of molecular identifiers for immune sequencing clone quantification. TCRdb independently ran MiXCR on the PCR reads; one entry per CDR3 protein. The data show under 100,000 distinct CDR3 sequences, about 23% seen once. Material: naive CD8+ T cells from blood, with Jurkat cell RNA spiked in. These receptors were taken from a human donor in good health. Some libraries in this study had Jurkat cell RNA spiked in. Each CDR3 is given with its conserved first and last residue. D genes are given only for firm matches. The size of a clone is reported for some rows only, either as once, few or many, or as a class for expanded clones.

cdr3_nt: TGTGCCAGCAGCTTAGTTGGGGGGGACAATGAGCAGTTCTTC
cdr3_aa: CASSLVGGDNEQFF
j_call: TRBJ2-1
d_call: TRBD2
v_call: TRBV11-2
clone_size: -

cdr3_nt: TGTGCCAGCAGTCCGCTCGACAGGGTGAGCACAGATACGCAGTATTTT
cdr3_aa: CASSPLDRVSTDTQYF
j_call: TRBJ2-3
d_call: TRBD1
v_call: TRBV12-3/TRBV12-4
clone_size: many

cdr3_nt: TGCGCCAGCAGCCAAGATCCCCCTTTGGGACTAGCGGGAGGGCCGACAGATACGCAGTATTTT
cdr3_aa: CASSQDPPLGLAGGPTDTQYF
j_call: TRBJ2-3
d_call: TRBD2
v_call: TRBV4-1
clone_size: few

cdr3_nt: TGTGCCAGCTCACCTGAGGAAAGCCAAGAGACCCAGTACTTC
cdr3_aa: CASSPEESQETQYF
j_call: TRBJ2-5
d_call: -
v_call: TRBV18
clone_size: -

cdr3_nt: TGTGCCAGCGTGCCTGGGACTATGTTAAATGAGCAGTTCTTC
cdr3_aa: CASVPGTMLNEQFF
j_call: TRBJ2-1
d_call: TRBD2
v_call: TRBV12-3/TRBV12-4
clone_size: few

cdr3_nt: TGTGCCAGCAGTTATGGGACTAGCCCCCCAGATACGCAGTATTTT
cdr3_aa: CASSYGTSPPDTQYF
j_call: TRBJ2-3
d_call: TRBD2
v_call: TRBV6-5
clone_size: many

cdr3_nt: TGCAGCGCCCAGGGTGGTAGCGAGCAGTACTTC
cdr3_aa: CSAQGGSEQYF
j_call: TRBJ2-7
d_call: -
v_call: TRBV29-1
clone_size: many

cdr3_nt: TGCAGTGCTAGAGATTTCATTGACCGGGAATATGGCTACACCTTC
cdr3_aa: CSARDFIDREYGYTF
j_call: TRBJ1-2
d_call: -
v_call: TRBV20-1
clone_size: -

cdr3_nt: TGTGCCAGCAGTGTGATTTCTGGCGGGACCTACAATGAGCAGTTCTTC
cdr3_aa: CASSVISGGTYNEQFF
j_call: TRBJ2-1
d_call: -
v_call: TRBV6-1
clone_size: few

cdr3_nt: TGTGCCAGCAGCCCGTCTCTAGCGGGGCCGAGCACAGATACGCAGTATTTT
cdr3_aa: CASSPSLAGPSTDTQYF
j_call: TRBJ2-3
d_call: TRBD2
v_call: TRBV3-1
clone_size: -

cdr3_nt: TGTGCCAGCAGTGACCCTCCGGGACTAGCGGGCGGGGCAGATACGCAGTATTTT
cdr3_aa: CASSDPPGLAGGADTQYF
j_call: TRBJ2-3
d_call: TRBD2
v_call: TRBV6-2/TRBV6-3
clone_size: -

cdr3_nt: TGTGCCACCAGCAGAGATCGTGGGGAAGAGACCCAGTACTTC
cdr3_aa: CATSRDRGEETQYF
j_call: TRBJ2-5
d_call: -
v_call: TRBV15
clone_size: -

cdr3_nt: TGCGCCAGCAGCCAAGATCCTTCGGGAGAGGGTACCGGGGAGCTGTTTTTT
cdr3_aa: CASSQDPSGEGTGELFF
j_call: TRBJ2-2
d_call: -
v_call: TRBV4-3
clone_size: few

cdr3_nt: TGTGCCAGCAGCGGAAGAACAGGGGGCAGAAGCACAGATACGCAGTATTTT
cdr3_aa: CASSGRTGGRSTDTQYF
j_call: TRBJ2-3
d_call: TRBD1
v_call: TRBV7-9
clone_size: many

cdr3_nt: TGTGCCAGCAGTCCGATCGACAGGTACGGCACTGAAGCTTTCTTT
cdr3_aa: CASSPIDRYGTEAFF
j_call: TRBJ1-1
d_call: -
v_call: TRBV6-1
clone_size: many

cdr3_nt: TGTGCCAGCAACCCCAGTGGGGCTACAGATACGCAGTATTTT
cdr3_aa: CASNPSGATDTQYF
j_call: TRBJ2-3
d_call: -
v_call: TRBV6-2/TRBV6-3
clone_size: many

cdr3_nt: TGTGCCAGCAGCTTAAGGACAGGCTCTGGGGCCAACGTCCTGACTTTC
cdr3_aa: CASSLRTGSGANVLTF
j_call: TRBJ2-6
d_call: TRBD1
v_call: TRBV7-9
clone_size: many

cdr3_nt: TGTGCCAGCAGCTTCGCCTTGGGAGACCAGCCCCAGCATTTT
cdr3_aa: CASSFALGDQPQHF
j_call: TRBJ1-5
d_call: -
v_call: TRBV7-6
clone_size: many

cdr3_nt: TGTGCCAGCAGCTTAGCGGGGGATGAAGCTTTCTTT
cdr3_aa: CASSLAGDEAFF
j_call: TRBJ1-1
d_call: -
v_call: TRBV7-9
clone_size: few

cdr3_nt: TGTGCCAGCAGTTGGTCGGGACTAACCACAGATACGCAGTATTTT
cdr3_aa: CASSWSGLTTDTQYF
j_call: TRBJ2-3
d_call: TRBD2
v_call: TRBV27
clone_size: few

cdr3_nt: TGTGCCAGCAGCCAAGATCTAGATAGGGACAGGGGGCTTGGCACTGAAGCTTTCTTT
cdr3_aa: CASSQDLDRDRGLGTEAFF
j_call: TRBJ1-1
d_call: TRBD1
v_call: TRBV14
clone_size: -

cdr3_nt: TGTGCCAGCAGTTGGCCTAGCGGGCGTTCCGCGCCGTCCTTC
cdr3_aa: CASSWPSGRSAPSF
j_call: TRBJ2-5
d_call: TRBD2
v_call: TRBV27
clone_size: -

cdr3_nt: TGTGCCAGCAGCCAAGACTGGTGGGGTTTGAATGAGCAGTTCTTC
cdr3_aa: CASSQDWWGLNEQFF
j_call: TRBJ2-1
d_call: -
v_call: TRBV3-1
clone_size: few

cdr3_nt: TGTGCCAGCAACCTGGACAGGCAGGAAGCTTTCTTT
cdr3_aa: CASNLDRQEAFF
j_call: TRBJ1-1
d_call: TRBD1
v_call: TRBV28
clone_size: many

cdr3_nt: TGTGCCAGTTGGTCCGGGACAGGGGATAACAATGAGCAGTTCTTC
cdr3_aa: CASWSGTGDNNEQFF
j_call: TRBJ2-1
d_call: TRBD1
v_call: TRBV18
clone_size: few

cdr3_nt: TGCGCCAGCGCCCTCAGACCCAACAATGAGCAGTTCTTC
cdr3_aa: CASALRPNNEQFF
j_call: TRBJ2-1
d_call: -
v_call: TRBV5-1
clone_size: many

cdr3_nt: TGTGCCAGCAGCTTATGGACTAACACCGGGGAGCTGTTTTTT
cdr3_aa: CASSLWTNTGELFF
j_call: TRBJ2-2
d_call: -
v_call: TRBV13
clone_size: few

cdr3_nt: TGTGCCAGCAGTCCGGTTACACCCTCTCAAGCTCCTGGGGCCAACGTCCTGACTTTC
cdr3_aa: CASSPVTPSQAPGANVLTF
j_call: TRBJ2-6
d_call: -
v_call: TRBV27
clone_size: -

cdr3_nt: TGTGCCAGCAGTACAGATTCACTAGCCAAAAACATTCAGTTCTTC
cdr3_aa: CASSTDSLAKNIQFF
j_call: TRBJ2-1
d_call: -
v_call: TRBV6-2/TRBV6-3
clone_size: few

cdr3_nt: TGTGCCAGCAGTATCCACCCCTGGCAGGGGGATAGGCTAGCGGGAGGCCACGAGCAGTACTTC
cdr3_aa: CASSIHPWQGDRLAGGHEQYF
j_call: TRBJ2-7
d_call: TRBD2
v_call: TRBV27
clone_size: few

cdr3_nt: TGTGCCAGCAGTACCGGGACAGGCAATCAGCCCCAGCATTTT
cdr3_aa: CASSTGTGNQPQHF
j_call: TRBJ1-5
d_call: TRBD1
v_call: TRBV5-6
clone_size: many

cdr3_nt: TGTGCCAGCAGTTTTTACGGGTCCTACGAGCAGTACTTC
cdr3_aa: CASSFYGSYEQYF
j_call: TRBJ2-7
d_call: -
v_call: TRBV27
clone_size: -

cdr3_nt: TGTGCCAGCGGCATCGGAGCGGGACCCCGGGAAACCCAGTACTTC
cdr3_aa: CASGIGAGPRETQYF
j_call: TRBJ2-5
d_call: TRBD2
v_call: TRBV11-2
clone_size: -

cdr3_nt: TGCAGTGCCCCTTCTGCGAGTAGCGGGAGTTACACCGGGGAGCTGTTTTTT
cdr3_aa: CSAPSASSGSYTGELFF
j_call: TRBJ2-2
d_call: TRBD2
v_call: TRBV20-1
clone_size: -

cdr3_nt: TGTGCCAGCAGTGGAAGACAGGGGGCCTACGAGCAGTACTTC
cdr3_aa: CASSGRQGAYEQYF
j_call: TRBJ2-7
d_call: TRBD1
v_call: TRBV6-5
clone_size: many

cdr3_nt: TGCAGCGTTATAGAAAGCAGGACTTTAAGGCAGTACTTC
cdr3_aa: CSVIESRTLRQYF
j_call: TRBJ2-7
d_call: -
v_call: TRBV29-1
clone_size: many

cdr3_nt: TGTGCCAGCAGTCAGGGACAGTACACCGGGGAGCTGTTTTTT
cdr3_aa: CASSQGQYTGELFF
j_call: TRBJ2-2
d_call: TRBD1
v_call: TRBV12-3/TRBV12-4
clone_size: many

cdr3_nt: TGCGCCAGCAGCCAGAGCAGGGGCAGCTCCTACGAGCAGTACTTC
cdr3_aa: CASSQSRGSSYEQYF
j_call: TRBJ2-7
d_call: -
v_call: TRBV4-1
clone_size: few

cdr3_nt: TGCGCCAGCAGCTTGGGACGGGTTAATGAGCAGTTCTTC
cdr3_aa: CASSLGRVNEQFF
j_call: TRBJ2-1
d_call: -
v_call: TRBV5-1
clone_size: -

cdr3_nt: TGTGCCAGCAGCCCCGGACTAGCGGCAACCTACGAGCAGTACTTC
cdr3_aa: CASSPGLAATYEQYF
j_call: TRBJ2-7
d_call: TRBD2
v_call: TRBV7-2
clone_size: -

cdr3_nt: TGTGCCAGCAGCTTAACCAGCTACGAGCAGTACTTC
cdr3_aa: CASSLTSYEQYF
j_call: TRBJ2-7
d_call: -
v_call: TRBV7-2
clone_size: many

cdr3_nt: TGTGCCAGCAGCGGGGGAACTAGTGTCGAGCAGTACTTC
cdr3_aa: CASSGGTSVEQYF
j_call: TRBJ2-7
d_call: -
v_call: TRBV9
clone_size: many

cdr3_nt: TGCAGTGCTCGCACAGGGGGCGTTAAGAACACCGGGGAGCTGTTTTTT
cdr3_aa: CSARTGGVKNTGELFF
j_call: TRBJ2-2
d_call: TRBD1
v_call: TRBV20-1
clone_size: -

cdr3_nt: TGCAGTGCTAGTGAATTCCGGGGGGTGGCTAATGAAAAACTGTTTTTT
cdr3_aa: CSASEFRGVANEKLFF
j_call: TRBJ1-4
d_call: -
v_call: TRBV20-1
clone_size: many

cdr3_nt: TGTGCCAGCAGCCGTACGGGCCCCGGTGGTAATCAGCCCCAGCATTTT
cdr3_aa: CASSRTGPGGNQPQHF
j_call: TRBJ1-5
d_call: -
v_call: TRBV3-1
clone_size: -

cdr3_nt: TGCGCCAGCAGCCAAGATCGGGGGGCAATAGATACGCAGTATTTT
cdr3_aa: CASSQDRGAIDTQYF
j_call: TRBJ2-3
d_call: -
v_call: TRBV4-3
clone_size: many

cdr3_nt: TGCGCCAGCAGCTTGGGCCTAGGCCTGGAGGGGTACGAGCAGTACTTC
cdr3_aa: CASSLGLGLEGYEQYF
j_call: TRBJ2-7
d_call: -
v_call: TRBV5-1
clone_size: -

cdr3_nt: TGTGCCAGCAGCTTAGAGAAGAAGGACGAGCAGTACTTC
cdr3_aa: CASSLEKKDEQYF
j_call: TRBJ2-7
d_call: -
v_call: TRBV13
clone_size: few

cdr3_nt: TGTGCCAGCAGCCCCCGCGGACTAGCGGGGACGAGGTACGAGCAGTACTTC
cdr3_aa: CASSPRGLAGTRYEQYF
j_call: TRBJ2-7
d_call: TRBD2
v_call: TRBV11-2
clone_size: -

cdr3_nt: TGTGCCAGCAGTGGTCCGTCACAGGGTCGGACTGAAGCTTTCTTT
cdr3_aa: CASSGPSQGRTEAFF
j_call: TRBJ1-1
d_call: -
v_call: TRBV2
clone_size: few

cdr3_nt: TGTGCCAGCAGCGTAGAGGCGGGGAGCTCCTACGAGCAGTACTTC
cdr3_aa: CASSVEAGSSYEQYF
j_call: TRBJ2-7
d_call: -
v_call: TRBV9
clone_size: -

cdr3_nt: TGCAGTGCTAGAGATTTACTGCGGGGGGCCACAGATACGCAGTATTTT
cdr3_aa: CSARDLLRGATDTQYF
j_call: TRBJ2-3
d_call: TRBD2
v_call: TRBV20-1
clone_size: many